The 13 T cell receptor beta chains below all came from one sample that was sequenced in a study of CD4 T cells in relation to SARS-CoV-2 and coronaviruses. CD4+ T cells from unexposed donors were obtained before the COVID-19 pandemic (2011-2018). Isolation of CD4+ T cells took place after approximately 10 days in culture. TCRdb's table, derived via immunoSEQ multiplex PCR, lists solely in-frame clones and lacks some. The sample has some 26,000 clones, 74% seen once. What these receptors recognize is not known. Sequencing input: CD4+ T cells from PBMCs, cultured in vitro. The receptors were gathered from a human donor in good health.

This rearrangement joins TRBV6-5 to TRBJ2-1, with D perhaps matching TRBD1 (6 bases). Germline V gene data show CDR1 as MNHEY and CDR2 as SVGAGI. The CDR3 has 15 amino acids. Trimming removed 3 bases from V and 3 bases from J, with 12 bases in between. This CDR3 reads CASSYQGTFYNEQFF. Written as DNA, the CDR3 is TGTGCCAGCAGTTATCAGGGGACATTCTACAATGAGCAGTTCTTC.

This chain joins TRBV6-5 and TRBJ2-7; D may be TRBD1 (6 bases). The CDR3 has 15 amino acids. V lost 0 bases, J lost 4 bases, and 13 bases lay in between. Germline values: CDR1 MNHEY, CDR2 SVGAGI. The CDR3 bases are TGTGCCAGCAGTTACTCCGGCGACAGGCTTTACGAGCAGTACTTC. Translation gives CASSYSGDRLYEQYF.

This clone was observed once. This chain uses TRBV7-2 with TRBJ1-3, with D hard to call. This CDR3 region has 14 residues. Trimming shortened V by 2 bases and J by 4 bases, and 9 bases separated the two germline ends. Germline V CDR1 and CDR2: SGHTA, FQGNSA. CDR3 in amino acids: CASSLKMGGNTIYF. CDR3 DNA: TGTGCCAGCAGCTTAAAGATGGGGGGAAACACCATATATTTT. Filled out from reference TRBV7-2 and TRBJ1-3, the complete variable domain reads GAGVSQSPSNKVTEKGKDVELRCDPISGHTALYWYRQSLGQGLEFLIYFQGNSAPDKSGLPSDRFSAERTGGSVSTLTIQRTQQEDSAVYLCASSLKMGGNTIYFGEGSWLTVV.

V is TRBV5-6 and J is TRBJ2-7; 8 bases fit TRBD2. This CDR3 has 17 amino acids. J was trimmed by 3 bases and V by 0 bases; bases with no gene match: 11. CDR1 SGHDT and CDR2 YYEEEE come from the germline V gene. The CDR3 protein is CASSLALSGGSNYEQYF. CDR3 sequence (DNA): TGTGCCAGCAGCTTGGCCCTGAGCGGGGGAAGCAACTACGAGCAGTACTTC.

The chain employs TRBV5-4 and TRBJ2-7; tentatively, D is TRBD2 (6 bases). V lost 0 bases to trimming and J lost 5 bases, with 15 bases between them. The CDR3 totals 15 residues. Germline values: CDR1 SGHNT, CDR2 YYREEE (reference sequence). The CDR3 reads CASSLALGGANEQYF. DNA of the CDR3: TGTGCCAGCAGCTTGGCCCTCGGCGGGGCCAACGAGCAGTACTTC.

The genes are TRBV3-1 (or the pseudogene TRBV3-2) and TRBJ2-7; TRBD1 agrees at 8 bases. The CDR3 runs 16 residues. Germline V gene sequence: CDR1 LGHDT, CDR2 YNNKEL (reference sequence). V lost 0 bases, J lost 0 bases, and 4 bases stayed unmatched. The CDR3 nucleotides read TGTGCCAGCAGCCAAGATGCCGGGACAGGCTCCTACGAGCAGTACTTC. This translates into CASSQDAGTGSYEQYF.

This clone was picked up a small number of times. The chain joins TRBV7-8 to TRBJ1-6, with 8 bases that match TRBD1. Trimming removed 2 bases from V and 8 bases from J; junction bases left unmatched: 8. The CDR3 spans 16 residues. Germline CDR1 SGHVS, CDR2 FQNEAQ. The chain's CDR3 is CASSLYGQGSDSPLHF. In nucleotides, the CDR3 is TGTGCCAGCAGCTTATACGGACAGGGCTCGGATTCACCCCTCCACTTT.

The V call is TRBV7-6, the J call TRBJ2-5, with 8 bases that match TRBD2. Germline V lookup: CDR1 SGHVS, CDR2 FNYEAQ. The CDR3 is 18 amino acids. V lost 1 base, J lost 2 bases, and 12 bases stayed unmatched. For the CDR3, the DNA is TGTGCCAGCAGCTTAGATCCCCCAGGACTAGCCGTTCAAGAGACCCAGTACTTC. It encodes CASSLDPPGLAVQETQYF.

J is TRBJ1-3 and V is TRBV6-6, with TRBD1 identical over 9 bases. Germline lookup yields CDR1 MNHNY and CDR2 SVGAGI (reference sequence). Unmatched junction bases numbered 19, after V lost 5 bases and J lost 5 bases. The CDR3 extends over 19 amino acids. The CDR3 DNA follows: TGTGCCAGCAGTCCCGTCACCCCCGGGACAGGGAATTTCAGAAACACCATATATTTT. Translating gives CASSPVTPGTGNFRNTIYF.

The V gene is TRBV11-3, the J gene TRBJ2-2, with D perhaps matching TRBD1 (6 bases). CDR3 length: 17 amino acids. Germline CDR1 is SGHNT and CDR2 is YENEEA. The V end was cut by 1 base, the J end by 0 bases, with 12 bases between. The CDR3 protein is CASSLGFGTPNTGELFF. The CDR3 nucleotides read TGTGCCAGCAGCTTAGGGTTCGGGACACCGAACACCGGGGAGCTGTTTTTT. Variable domain in full (rest from reference TRBV11-3 and TRBJ2-2): EAGVVQSPRYKIIEKKQPVAFWCNPISGHNTLYWYLQNLGQGPELLIRYENEEAVDDSQLPKDRFSAERLKGVDSTLKIQPAELGDSAVYLCASSLGFGTPNTGELFFGEGSRLTVL.

The chain has TRBV5-6 and TRBJ2-7, with D possibly TRBD2 on 6 matching bases. The CDR3 extends over 14 amino acids. The V gene's germline CDR1 is SGHDT and CDR2 YYEEEE. V gave up 6 bases and J gave up 2 bases, with 15 bases separating them. For the CDR3, the DNA is TGTGCCAGCACCCGTGAAAAGCGGGCCTACGAGCAGTACTTC. Encoded protein: CASTREKRAYEQYF.

The table lists this clone with a count of one. The chain employs TRBV19 and TRBJ2-7; D gene uncertain. The length of the CDR3 is 11 residues. The V end lost 6 bases, the J end lost 4 bases, and 7 bases lay between the germline ends. Germline-derived CDR1 and CDR2 are LNHDA and SQIVND (reference sequence). Written as DNA, the CDR3 is TGTGCCAGTAGCTCCAGTTACGAGCAGTACTTC. This translates into CASSSSYEQYF.

V is TRBV30 and J is TRBJ2-1; 12 positions match TRBD1. The V gene end was trimmed by 3 bases and the J gene end by 7 bases; junction bases not matched to a gene: 10. The germline V gene has CDR1 GTSNPN and CDR2 SVGIG (reference sequence). The CDR3 covers 16 residues. The CDR3 nucleotides read TGTGCCTGGAGCCCCGGGACAGGGGGCGGGGGGAATGAGCAGTTCTTC. Amino acids: CAWSPGTGGGGNEQFF.